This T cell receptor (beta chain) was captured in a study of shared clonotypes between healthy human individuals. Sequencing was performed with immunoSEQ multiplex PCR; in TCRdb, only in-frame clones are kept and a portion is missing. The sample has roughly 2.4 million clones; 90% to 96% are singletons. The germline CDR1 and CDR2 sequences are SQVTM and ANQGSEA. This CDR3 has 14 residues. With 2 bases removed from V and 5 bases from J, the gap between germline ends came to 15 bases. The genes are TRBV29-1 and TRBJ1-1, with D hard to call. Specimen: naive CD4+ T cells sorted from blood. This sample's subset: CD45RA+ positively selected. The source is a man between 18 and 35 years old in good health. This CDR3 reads CSVELSSGWTEAFF. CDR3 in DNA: TGCAGCGTTGAACTCTCTTCCGGGTGGACTGAAGCTTTCTTT. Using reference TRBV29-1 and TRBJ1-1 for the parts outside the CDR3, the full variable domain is SAVISQKPSRDICQRGTSLTIQCQVDSQVTMMFWYRQQPGQSLTLIATANQGSEATYESGFVIDKFPISRPNLTFSTLTVSNMSPEDSSIYLCSVELSSGWTEAFFGQGTRLTVV.